This TCR beta chain was obtained from a study of low-dose radiotherapy and immunotherapy resistance in tumors. The CDR3 is made up of 12 amino acids. Germline V CDR1 and CDR2: DFQATT, SNEGSKA (reference sequence). V lost 5 bases and J lost 4; bases outside the gene matches: 4. Time point given: before trial treatment. This clonotype was detected many times. TRAV- and TRBV-specific primers primed first-strand cDNA, covering alpha and beta chains. The PCR that amplified TCRs ran for about 18 cycles, relying on a constant-region primer and a V-primer adapter. TCRdb re-called the reads with MiXCR, one entry per CDR3 protein. The sample lists around 99,000 distinct CDR3 sequences; more than 8% were seen once.

Sequencing used PBMCs, obtained before treatment. This TCR was sampled from a male donor with prostate cancer. The chain is built from TRBV20-1 and TRBJ2-5, with 7 bases identical to TRBD2. The CDR3 reads CSAGPGGETQYF. The CDR3, as DNA: TGCAGTGCTGGCCCGGGGGGAGAGACCCAGTACTTC.